This T cell receptor (beta chain) emerged from a study of T cells after posttransplantation cyclophosphamide. The table came from immunoSEQ multiplex PCR; TCRdb's copy has only in-frame clones and leaves some out. The sample contains tens of thousands of clones, approximately 78% of which appear only once. Treatment was busulfan-fludarabine conditioning, a marrow graft, and cyclophosphamide on days +3 and +4. Study results and caveats: Donor-recipient repertoire similarity was low at 1-2 months, rising over year one. Recipient CMV seropositivity and CMV reactivation strongly tracked TRB clonality. Skin or GI-infiltrating T cells shared few TRB sequences with blood.

Worth noting for this clone: Its specificity is not known.

Trimming left V 0 bases short and J 1 base short, with 16 bases between. This CDR3 has 18 amino acids. The germline V gene encodes CDR1 SGHKS and CDR2 YYEKEE (reference sequence). The gene calls are TRBV5-5 and TRBJ2-2, with D perhaps matching TRBD1 (5 bases). This receptor was identified in a female patient aged 40 to 50 who received an allogeneic stem cell transplant from a related donor, was CMV-positive, and had no GVHD. Some T cells may be transferred from the graft donor. Sequenced here: CD4+ T cells sorted from blood, sampled 1,700 to 2,000 days after a stem cell transplant with posttransplant cyclophosphamide. CDR3: CASSLAFRVGLNTGELFF. CDR3 nucleotides: TGTGCCAGCAGCTTGGCCTTCAGGGTGGGTTTGAACACCGGGGAGCTGTTTTTT.